The clone carrying this T cell receptor (beta chain) has only one observation. Its antigen is unidentified. The sample comes from a study of cytomegalovirus exposure and HLA in healthy donors. Study-level results: Investigators reported under 200 TCR beta chains as tied to cytomegalovirus.

The PCR made use of 60 Vbeta and 13 Jbeta primers. The repertoire was sequenced with immunoSEQ multiplex PCR; TCRdb's copy has only in-frame clones and lacks some. The sample carries 140,000 to 150,000 clones, over 60% recorded once. V trimming: 5 bases; J trimming: 3 bases; junction bases outside the gene matches: 12. The germline gives CDR1 SGHVS, CDR2 FNYEAQ. CDR3 length: 16 amino acids. V and J are TRBV7-6 and TRBJ1-2, with 7 bases matching TRBD1. The TCR originated in a man aged 35 to 55 in good health and CMV-seronegative. Sequencing was carried out using PBMCs. CDR3 amino acids: CASSPQDRSLYYGYTF. In DNA, the CDR3 is TGTGCCAGCAGCCCCCAGGACAGGTCACTCTACTATGGCTACACCTTC.